This T cell receptor beta chain was retrieved from a study of blood T cells in healthy people across ages. The study, taken as a whole, reports: Strong correlation existed between TCR beta diversity and naive T cell percentage.

Extractions gave at least 5.5 micrograms of total RNA per sample. Together with a sample-barcoded 5' primer, a J-beta primer mix was included in a second PCR lasting roughly 6 to 12 cycles. Each CDR3 protein is one row after TCRdb ran MiXCR on the 5' RACE reads. The sample contains some 850,000 distinct CDR3 sequences, 25% to 30% of which appear only once. Deletions cut 5 bases from V and 7 bases from J, with 17 bases between. CDR1 and CDR2 (germline): MDHEN, SYDVKM. The CDR3 sequence is 14 residues long. This clonotype appeared a few times. As yet, its antigen is unknown. The same specimen was also included in a second study, on T cells of mothers and their children. As reported in that work: Every mother produced more than 9.5 million TCR beta CDR3 reads, whereas every child provided approximately 3 million.

Sequences were obtained from blood. The TCR originated in a boy aged 5-17 years in good health. The rearrangement uses TRBV28 and TRBJ1-2, with a possible D match to TRBD1 (5 bases). CDR3 region: CASSRKGRVGGYTF. CDR3 nucleotides: TGTGCCAGCAGTCGTAAGGGCAGGGTCGGTGGCTACACCTTC.